Detailed here is one T cell receptor beta chain. The data were obtained in a study of cytomegalovirus exposure and HLA in healthy donors. The germline CDR1 and CDR2 sequences are SNHLY and FYNNEI. This CDR3 is 14 amino acids long. The germline V and J ends were trimmed by 8 bases and 2 bases, with 13 bases remaining between them. Only in-frame clones appear in the TCRdb table, and some are missing; sequencing was by immunoSEQ multiplex PCR. The sample has tens of thousands of clones; 94% are singletons. The clonotype was recovered from a woman aged 18-30 years in good health and CMV-seropositive. The V call is TRBV2, the J call TRBJ1-5; D not certain. Material: PBMCs. For the CDR3, the DNA is TGTGCCAGCTCAGTCCGCGAGGGCAATCAGCCCCAGCATTTT. It encodes CASSVREGNQPQHF.